This TCR beta chain was profiled in a study of T cells after yellow fever vaccination. Overall study results and limits: Reappearing after the booster were most of the clones from primary vaccination (96% CD4, 75% to 90% CD8). Clonotype sharing between CD4 and CD8 compartments was small.

Trimming cost V 3 bases and J 7 bases, with 7 bases left between them. CDR1 and CDR2 (germline): ENHRY, SYGVKD. The CDR3 has 12 amino acids. TCRdb ran MiXCR on the 5' RACE reads and lists one entry per CDR3 protein. The sample lists around 350,000 distinct CDR3 sequences, 6.2% occurring once. This clonotype was found many times. Its specificity is not known. The sequence came from a man younger than 45 who received the YFV17D yellow fever vaccine. The V gene is TRBV10-3, the J gene TRBJ2-1, with D tentatively TRBD1 (5 bases). The sequenced sample was PBMCs, obtained 5 days after the yellow fever booster vaccination. The CDR3 here is CAISDRANEQFF. CDR3 sequence (DNA): TGTGCCATCAGTGACAGGGCTAATGAGCAGTTCTTC.